A single sample is the source of the 12 T cell receptor beta chains below, sequenced in a study of a mutant IDH1 vaccine in newly diagnosed glioma. Assay: immunoSEQ multiplex PCR; the TCRdb copy retains only in-frame clones and omits some. The repertoire holds about 56,000 clones, with 85% to 90% as singletons. For these TCRs, the target antigens are not known. Sample time point: week 5, during vaccination. All doses held 300 ug of mutant IDH1 20-mer peptide, with topical imiquimod. Sequenced here: PBMCs, sampled from a glioma patient whose treatment included an IDH1 peptide vaccine. Every receptor here comes from a woman in her thirties or forties with glioma.

The rearrangement uses TRBV7-9 and TRBJ1-1; no clear D. This CDR3 comprises 15 residues. In germline, CDR1 is SEHNR, CDR2 FQNEAQ (reference sequence). With 0 bases removed from V and 0 bases from J, the gap between germline ends came to 8 bases. This CDR3 reads CASSLAEGVNTEAFF. The CDR3 nucleotides are TGTGCCAGCAGCTTAGCCGAGGGCGTGAACACTGAAGCTTTCTTT.

This chain uses TRBV29-1 with TRBJ2-7, with 10 bases aligning to TRBD2. Germline V gives CDR1 SQVTM, CDR2 ANQGSEA. This CDR3 is built from 16 residues. V shed 0 bases, J shed 5 bases, and the junction held 10 bases outside the gene matches. The CDR3, as DNA: TGCAGCGTTGAAGACCCCTCAGGCCTAGCGGGAGACGAGCAGTACTTC. This sequence encodes CSVEDPSGLAGDEQYF.

This chain uses TRBV25-1 with TRBJ2-5, with D possibly matching TRBD1 (5 bases). CDR3 length: 17 residues. V dropped 5 bases and J dropped 0 bases, with 19 bases sitting between them. CDR1 and CDR2 from the germline V gene are MGHDK and SYGVNS. In nucleotides, the CDR3 is TGTGCCAGCAGTCCGATTCCCACAGGAGAGTACCAAGAGACCCAGTACTTC. It codes for CASSPIPTGEYQETQYF.

V usage is TRBV10-2 and J usage is TRBJ1-6, with TRBD1 matching 7 bases. This CDR3 spans 15 amino acids. With V trimmed by 7 bases and J by 9 bases, 12 bases remained unmatched. The germline CDR1 and CDR2 sequences are WSHSY and SAAADI. The CDR3 DNA reads TGCGCCAGCATGAGGGGGACAGAAACCTTTTCACCCCTCCACTTT. Its protein product is CASMRGTETFSPLHF.

The chain joins TRBV6-5 to TRBJ1-1, with TRBD1 matching over 10 bases. The ends lost 0 bases at V and 5 bases at J; junction bases unmatched: 3. In germline, CDR1 is MNHEY, CDR2 SVGAGI. The CDR3 totals 15 residues. The CDR3 nucleotides read TGTGCCAGCAGTTACTCCGACAGGGGGCGTACTGAAGCTTTCTTT. Protein sequence: CASSYSDRGRTEAFF.

The chain links TRBV7-2 to TRBJ1-1; possibly TRBD1 for D (6 bases). Per the germline V gene, CDR1 is SGHTA and CDR2 is FQGNSA. CDR3 length equals 14 residues. V lost 2 bases, J lost 10 bases, and 17 bases lay in between. The CDR3 here is CASSLIMDSGVAFF. The CDR3 DNA follows: TGTGCCAGCAGCTTAATAATGGACAGCGGTGTAGCTTTCTTT.

This sequence joins TRBV4-1 and TRBJ2-7; D may be TRBD1 (6 bases). Per germline, CDR1 MGHRA and CDR2 YSYEKL. The V end lost 1 base, the J end lost 0 bases, and 13 bases lay between the germline ends. The CDR3 is 16 amino acids. In DNA, the CDR3 is TGCGCCAGCAGCCAAGGGGCGCCAGGGGACTCCTACGAGCAGTACTTC. It specifies CASSQGAPGDSYEQYF.

This clone showed up just once. This chain links TRBV10-3 with TRBJ2-5, with TRBD2 identical over 11 bases. The V gene end was trimmed by 8 bases and the J gene end by 2 bases; junction bases not matched to a gene: 7. CDR1 and CDR2 from the germline V gene are ENHRY and SYGVKD. CDR3 length: 15 amino acids. The CDR3 bases are TGTGCCATCGGCCAACTAGCGGGAGCGCAAGAGACCCAGTACTTC. Translating it yields CAIGQLAGAQETQYF.

This chain joins TRBV6-1 and TRBJ1-4, with D perhaps TRBD1 (6 bases). Trimming shortened V by 2 bases and J by 7 bases, and 11 bases separated the two germline ends. CDR3 length: 14 residues. CDR1 is MNHNS and CDR2 is SASEGT in the germline V gene. The CDR3 loop reads CASSEQGRGEKLFF. The CDR3 DNA reads as TGTGCCAGCAGTGAACAGGGGCGCGGTGAAAAACTGTTTTTT.

A single count supports this clone. The chain is built from TRBV27 and TRBJ2-3, with D maybe TRBD2 (5 bases). This CDR3 has 18 amino acids. Germline assignment: CDR1 MNHEY and CDR2 SMNVEV (reference sequence). V was shortened by 3 bases and J by 4 bases, with 23 bases between the two germline ends. CDR3 amino acids: CASSFLRPGNPPADTQYF. The DNA of the CDR3 is TGTGCCAGCAGTTTCCTTCGCCCGGGGAACCCACCCGCAGATACGCAGTATTTT.

As DNA, the CDR3 is TGTGCCAGCAGCTTAACGAGTAGCGGGAGGCATGACAATGAGCAGTTCTTC. Protein sequence: CASSLTSSGRHDNEQFF. The J gene is TRBJ2-1, the V gene TRBV7-3, with TRBD2 matching over 10 bases. There are 17 residues in the CDR3. V lost 0 bases and J lost 5; bases outside the gene matches: 7. Germline assignment: CDR1 SGHTA and CDR2 FQGTGA.

CDR3: CASSPWGLVGYEQYF. The CDR3 region has the DNA TGTGCCAGCTCACCATGGGGACTAGTGGGCTACGAGCAGTACTTC. J is TRBJ2-7 and V is TRBV18; TRBD2 agrees at 8 bases. The CDR3 is 15 amino acids. In germline, CDR1 is KGHSH, CDR2 LQKENI. V dropped 2 bases and J dropped 3; count of bases not matched to a gene: 6.